This TCR beta chain derives from a study of blood T cell repertoires in COVID-19. Overall study: Nucleic acid was either cDNA or gDNA, and it came from T cells, B-cell-depleted T cells, or PBMCs.

The data were produced by immunoSEQ multiplex PCR, yet TCRdb's version contains in-frame clones alone and is incomplete. The sample lists 200,000 to 250,000 clones, around 87% seen once, with about 1.6% in the top ten. This clone has only a few counts. Participant reports of clinical history set cohort assignment. Germline assignment: CDR1 MDHEN and CDR2 SYDVKM. The CDR3 length is 16 residues. V was clipped by 8 bases and J by 5 bases; unmatched bases: 13. The rearrangement uses TRBV28 and TRBJ1-5, with 9 bases lining up with TRBD1. This receptor was identified in a woman aged 50 to 60 who had recovered from COVID-19. The sequenced sample consisted of PBMCs or T cells enriched from blood (not recorded which). CDR3 nucleotides: TGTGCCAGCCTAAACTCGGGACAGGGCAGTCATCAGCCCCAGCATTTT. This translates into CASLNSGQGSHQPQHF.